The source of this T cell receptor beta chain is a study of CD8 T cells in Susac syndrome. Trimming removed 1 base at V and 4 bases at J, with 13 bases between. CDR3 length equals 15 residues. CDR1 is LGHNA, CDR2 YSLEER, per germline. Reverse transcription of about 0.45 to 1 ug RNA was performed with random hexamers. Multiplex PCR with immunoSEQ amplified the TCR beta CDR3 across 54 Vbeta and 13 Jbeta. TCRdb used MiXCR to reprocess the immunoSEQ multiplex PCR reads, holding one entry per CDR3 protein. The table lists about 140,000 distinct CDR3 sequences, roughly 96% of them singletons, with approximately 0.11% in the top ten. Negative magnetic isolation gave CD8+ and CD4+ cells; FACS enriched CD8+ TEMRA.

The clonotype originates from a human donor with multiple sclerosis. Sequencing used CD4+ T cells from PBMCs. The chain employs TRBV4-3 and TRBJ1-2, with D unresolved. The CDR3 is CASSQVSTPLYGYTF. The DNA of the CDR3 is TGCGCCAGCAGCCAAGTCTCAACCCCCCTCTATGGCTACACCTTC.